The rows below give T cell receptor beta chains drawn from one sample of a study of cytomegalovirus exposure and HLA in healthy donors. Sequenced by immunoSEQ multiplex PCR; TCRdb stores in-frame clones only, minus some. The sample shows approximately 100,000 clones, about 80% of them seen only once. The sample comprised PBMCs. The receptor source for this set is a female donor in good health and CMV-seropositive. CDR3s include the opening cysteine and the closing phenylalanine or tryptophan. A D gene is named only where the DNA matches it firmly. Rows give clone size only sometimes, using once, few, many, or a class for an expanded clone.

TRBV19	TRBJ2-7	NA	NA	TGTGCCAGTAGTACGGGACGGGAGTATGGGCAGTACTTC	CASSTGREYGQYF
TRBV6-1	TRBJ2-7	NA	NA	TGTGCCAGCAGAGAGCGGATGGGCTCCTACGAGCAGTACTTC	CASRERMGSYEQYF
TRBV7-2	TRBJ2-5	TRBD2	NA	TGTGCCAGCAGCCGACTAGCGGGGGGGCCGGAGACCCAGTACTTC	CASSRLAGGPETQYF
TRBV4-2	TRBJ2-1	NA	NA	TGTGCCAGCAGCCAGCGATATACGGGGGGCCAGGGCAATGAGCAGTTCTTC	CASSQRYTGGQGNEQFF
TRBV5-1	TRBJ2-2	NA	NA	TGCGCCAGCAGCTTACAGGGGAACACCGGGGAGCTGTTTTTT	CASSLQGNTGELFF
TRBV25-1	TRBJ1-1	NA	few	TGTGCCAGCAGTAAGGGGGGGGTAAGCACTGAAGCTTTCTTT	CASSKGGVSTEAFF
TRBV5-1	TRBJ2-1	TRBD2	NA	TGCGCCAGCAGCCCCACTAGCGGGGTAAACAATGAGCAGTTCTTC	CASSPTSGVNNEQFF
TRBV27	TRBJ2-7	TRBD1	NA	TGTGCCAGCAGTCGACAGGGACAATCCTACGAGCAGTACTTC	CASSRQGQSYEQYF
TRBV15	TRBJ2-3	TRBD1	NA	TGTGCCACCAGCAGAGGCTCCGGGACAGGGGACACAGATACGCAGTATTTT	CATSRGSGTGDTDTQYF
TRBV5-3	TRBJ2-3	TRBD2	NA	TGTGCCAGAAGCTTGGAGGGAGGGGTCACAGATACGCAGTATTTT	CARSLEGGVTDTQYF
TRBV13	TRBJ2-2	TRBD1	few	TGTGCCAGCAGCTTTGGGACAGGGGGGAACACCGGGGAGCTGTTTTTT	CASSFGTGGNTGELFF
TRBV7-9	TRBJ2-7	TRBD1	few	TGTGCCAGCAGCTGGGACAGGGGGCGCGCAATTTACGAGCAGTACTTC	CASSWDRGRAIYEQYF
TRBV12-5	TRBJ2-5	TRBD1	once	TGTGCTAGTGGTTTGGGGAGACAGGGCCAAGAGACCCAGTACTTC	CASGLGRQGQETQYF
TRBV2	TRBJ1-6	TRBD1	NA	TGTGCCAGCAGCCCCAGGACAGGGGCAGGTAGTTCACCCCTCCACTTT	CASSPRTGAGSSPLHF
TRBV18	TRBJ2-7	TRBD2	few	TGTGCCAGCTCACCTCGGACTAGCGGGAGTTACGAGCAGTACTTC	CASSPRTSGSYEQYF
TRBV1	TRBJ2-7	NA	NA	TGCACCAGCAGCCAACATAGCGCGACGTCGGGTTACGAGCAGTACTTC	CTSSQHSATSGYEQYF
TRBV25-1	TRBJ1-4	TRBD1	few	TGTGCCAGCAGTGACCAGGGACAGGGGGGAAAACTGTTTTTT	CASSDQGQGGKLFF
TRBV29-1	TRBJ2-3	TRBD2	NA	TGCAGCGTTGAAAGGGGGATTGGGCGGGAGGGAGCAGATACGCAGTATTTT	CSVERGIGREGADTQYF
TRBV18	TRBJ1-2	NA	NA	TGTGCCAGCTCACCAATAGCAGGGAACTATGGCTACACCTTC	CASSPIAGNYGYTF
TRBV27	TRBJ1-1	TRBD1	NA	TGTGCCAGCAAGCCCCGGACAGGGCTTAACACTGAAGCTTTCTTT	CASKPRTGLNTEAFF